The rows below give T cell receptor beta chains drawn from one sample of a study of T cell changes during pregnancy in multiple sclerosis. Using immunoSEQ multiplex PCR, the repertoire was profiled, and TCRdb retains in-frame clones only, with some absent. The sample lists about 100,000 clones, 92% occurring once. This specimen consisted of peripheral blood, obtained after pregnancy. These receptors were taken from a female donor with multiple sclerosis, enrolled in a pregnancy study. Each CDR3 is given with its conserved first and last residue. Each record gives: clone size, V gene, D gene, J gene, CDR3 protein, CDR3 DNA. D genes are given only for firm matches. Only some rows state a clone size, as once, few, many or a class for expanded clones.

once	TRBV28	-	TRBJ2-1	CASRIRVNEQFF	TGTGCCAGCAGGATCAGGGTGAATGAGCAGTTCTTC
-	TRBV4-3	-	TRBJ1-5	CANKPESTLPPQHF	TGCGCCAACAAACCGGAGTCCACTCTCCCGCCCCAGCATTTT
-	TRBV15	-	TRBJ2-7	CATSSNRVGSYEQYF	TGTGCCACCAGCAGTAACAGGGTAGGATCCTACGAGCAGTACTTC
-	TRBV7-2	-	TRBJ1-5	CASSLGSPGQPQHF	TGTGCCAGCAGCTTAGGCAGCCCAGGTCAGCCCCAGCATTTT
many	TRBV15	-	TRBJ1-4	CATSREGQGSEKLFF	TGTGCCACCAGCAGAGAAGGGCAGGGGAGTGAAAAACTGTTTTTT
-	TRBV5-1	-	TRBJ2-1	CASSLDPSNRLYNEQFF	TGCGCCAGCAGCTTGGACCCTAGCAATAGATTATACAATGAGCAGTTCTTC
-	TRBV27	-	TRBJ1-2	CASSRADFGNYGYTF	TGTGCCAGCAGTAGAGCGGATTTTGGCAACTATGGCTACACCTTC
-	TRBV10-3	-	TRBJ2-3	CAISESGNKDTQYF	TGTGCCATCAGTGAATCAGGGAATAAAGATACGCAGTATTTT
few	TRBV6-1	-	TRBJ1-2	CASSPDGDGYTF	TGTGCCAGCAGTCCAGACGGAGATGGCTACACCTTC
-	TRBV6-5	-	TRBJ2-7	CASSYSASRSYEQYF	TGTGCCAGCAGTTACTCGGCTAGCCGGTCCTACGAGCAGTACTTC
few	TRBV6-5	-	TRBJ1-6	CASRQGMYSPLHF	TGTGCCAGCAGGCAGGGGATGTATTCACCCCTCCACTTT
-	TRBV27	TRBD2	TRBJ2-7	CASSSSGLAGGGYEQYF	TGTGCCAGCAGTTCTTCTGGACTAGCGGGAGGTGGGTACGAGCAGTACTTC
-	TRBV9	TRBD2	TRBJ2-7	CASSPLAGLTYEQYF	TGTGCCAGCAGCCCCCTAGCGGGGTTAACCTACGAGCAGTACTTC
-	TRBV29-1	-	TRBJ2-7	CSVVPPTNLPYEQYF	TGCAGCGTTGTACCTCCCACTAATCTCCCCTACGAGCAGTACTTC
-	TRBV7-6	-	TRBJ2-5	CATRGLPRETQYF	TGTGCCACCCGAGGGCTCCCCCGGGAGACCCAGTACTTC
-	TRBV7-3	TRBD1	TRBJ1-1	CASSFTGGAGTEAFF	TGTGCCAGCAGCTTTACAGGGGGCGCAGGGACTGAAGCTTTCTTT
-	TRBV20-1	-	TRBJ2-7	CSAAELSEQYF	TGCAGTGCTGCTGAGTTATCCGAGCAGTACTTC
-	TRBV6-4	-	TRBJ2-3	CASSARGTSTDTQYF	TGTGCCAGCAGTGCCAGGGGAACGAGCACAGATACGCAGTATTTT
-	TRBV5-4	TRBD1	TRBJ2-7	CASSLRTGGVNEQYF	TGTGCCAGCAGCTTAAGAACAGGGGGCGTGAACGAGCAGTACTTC
-	TRBV7-9	-	TRBJ2-7	CASSLNGGYEQYF	TGTGCCAGCAGCCTAAATGGTGGCTACGAGCAGTACTTC
-	TRBV12-5	-	TRBJ2-3	CASGAGQTGTDTQYF	TGTGCTAGTGGTGCCGGACAGACGGGCACAGATACGCAGTATTTT
once	TRBV18	-	TRBJ1-2	CASSPPTRRGYTF	TGTGCCAGCTCACCACCGACCAGGCGAGGCTACACCTTC
-	TRBV9	TRBD1	TRBJ1-1	CASSVGDSLNTEAFF	TGTGCCAGCAGCGTAGGGGACAGTCTAAACACTGAAGCTTTCTTT
-	TRBV5-1	TRBD2	TRBJ2-5	CASSITGLAGETQYF	TGCGCCAGCAGCATCACGGGACTAGCGGGAGAGACCCAGTACTTC
-	TRBV27	TRBD1	TRBJ1-1	CASSFNARGRAFF	TGTGCCAGCAGTTTCAACGCCAGGGGGCGGGCTTTCTTT
-	TRBV5-1	TRBD1	TRBJ2-5	CASRKGQGSSLETQYF	TGCGCCAGCAGAAAAGGACAGGGGAGCTCTTTAGAGACCCAGTACTTC
-	TRBV5-6	-	TRBJ2-7	CASSNLPDSAYEQYF	TGTGCCAGCAGCAACCTGCCGGACAGCGCCTACGAGCAGTACTTC
-	TRBV11-2	TRBD2	TRBJ2-1	CASSLGSGGPYNEQFF	TGTGCCAGCAGCTTGGGCAGCGGGGGGCCATACAATGAGCAGTTCTTC
once	TRBV9	TRBD1	TRBJ1-2	CASSATGVPGYTF	TGTGCCAGCAGTGCTACAGGGGTCCCTGGCTACACCTTC
-	TRBV29-1	TRBD1	TRBJ2-3	CSARQGIGTDTQYF	TGCAGCGCCAGACAGGGGATCGGAACAGATACGCAGTATTTT
-	TRBV7-9	-	TRBJ2-5	CASSAQIYQETQYF	TGTGCCAGCAGCGCACAAATATACCAAGAGACCCAGTACTTC
-	TRBV7-3	TRBD2	TRBJ2-1	CASSLIPGGSYNEQFF	TGTGCCAGCAGCTTAATACCGGGGGGATCCTACAATGAGCAGTTCTTC
-	TRBV18	TRBD1	TRBJ2-3	CASSRQGSGIPDTQYF	TGTGCCAGCTCACGACAGGGGTCCGGAATCCCAGATACGCAGTATTTT
once	TRBV6-1	-	TRBJ2-5	CASRRVGETQYF	TGTGCCAGCAGACGGGTTGGAGAGACCCAGTACTTC
-	TRBV7-8	-	TRBJ2-1	CASSRDFYNEQFF	TGTGCCAGCAGTCGGGATTTTTACAATGAGCAGTTCTTC
-	TRBV28	-	TRBJ1-1	CASSLEIGDTEAFF	TGTGCCAGCAGTCTCGAGATAGGGGACACTGAAGCTTTCTTT
-	TRBV7-2	-	TRBJ2-2	CASSPRFVSGLTGELFF	TGTGCCAGCAGCCCCAGGTTTGTTAGCGGACTTACCGGGGAGCTGTTTTTT
-	TRBV28	-	TRBJ2-1	CASGTRNEQFF	TGTGCCAGCGGAACTAGAAATGAGCAGTTCTTC
-	TRBV30	-	TRBJ2-7	CASGHSYEQYF	TGTGCCAGCGGCCATTCCTACGAGCAGTACTTC
-	TRBV28	-	TRBJ1-5	CASSSTHSANQPQHF	TGTGCCAGCAGTTCCACACACAGTGCCAATCAGCCCCAGCATTTT
once	TRBV5-4	TRBD1	TRBJ2-4	CASSITGVNIQYF	TGTGCCAGCAGTATTACAGGGGTGAACATTCAGTACTTC
-	TRBV11-2	TRBD2	TRBJ2-5	CASSLILAGEETQYF	TGTGCCAGCAGCTTAATACTAGCGGGAGAAGAGACCCAGTACTTC
-	TRBV5-1	TRBD1	TRBJ2-1	CASSRGGPTYNEQFF	TGCGCCAGCAGCCGAGGGGGCCCGACCTACAATGAGCAGTTCTTC
-	TRBV7-2	-	TRBJ2-7	CASSLNPLEQYF	TGTGCCAGCAGCTTAAATCCTCTCGAGCAGTACTTC
-	TRBV6-6	TRBD2	TRBJ2-1	CASSHSSGLAINEQFF	TGTGCCAGCAGTCACAGTTCGGGACTAGCGATAAATGAGCAGTTCTTC
-	TRBV5-6	-	TRBJ2-3	CASSLADTQYF	TGTGCCAGCAGCTTAGCGGATACGCAGTATTTT
-	TRBV2	TRBD2	TRBJ2-3	CASRGGGADTQYF	TGTGCCAGCAGGGGCGGGGGGGCAGATACGCAGTATTTT
-	TRBV9	-	TRBJ1-2	CASSVGGSGRRDGYTF	TGTGCCAGCAGCGTAGGAGGGTCAGGTAGGAGAGATGGCTACACCTTC
-	TRBV7-2	-	TRBJ2-3	CASSLAPSAADTQYF	TGTGCCAGCAGCTTAGCCCCCTCTGCGGCAGATACGCAGTATTTT
-	TRBV10-3	TRBD1	TRBJ2-7	CAISNGGTGSIIYEQYF	TGTGCCATCAGCAACGGGGGGACAGGGTCGATCATCTACGAGCAGTACTTC
-	TRBV5-1	TRBD2	TRBJ2-3	CASRESGSRTDTQYF	TGCGCCAGCAGAGAGAGCGGGAGTAGGACAGATACGCAGTATTTT
-	TRBV28	TRBD1	TRBJ2-1	CASRGQLYNEQFF	TGTGCCAGCAGGGGACAGCTCTACAATGAGCAGTTCTTC
-	TRBV6-5	-	TRBJ1-5	CASSPQGYQPQHF	TGTGCCAGCAGCCCTCAGGGATATCAGCCCCAGCATTTT
-	TRBV28	-	TRBJ1-2	CASSPSPSDGYTF	TGTGCCAGCAGCCCTTCCCCCTCCGATGGCTACACCTTC
-	TRBV18	-	TRBJ1-2	CASSPRGSLYGYTF	TGTGCCAGCTCACCTCGGGGAAGCCTCTATGGCTACACCTTC
-	TRBV19	-	TRBJ1-6	CASSIMTEGIENSPLHF	TGTGCCAGTAGTATAATGACGGAGGGCATAGAGAATTCACCCCTCCACTTT
-	TRBV6-1	TRBD2	TRBJ2-1	CASSVETGGRNEQFF	TGTGCCAGCAGTGTTGAAACGGGGGGGCGGAATGAGCAGTTCTTC
-	TRBV27	TRBD2	TRBJ2-7	CATWRLAGGSYEQYF	TGTGCCACGTGGCGGCTAGCGGGAGGTTCCTACGAGCAGTACTTC
-	TRBV6-5	-	TRBJ2-7	CASSYGGSAYEQYF	TGTGCCAGCAGTTACGGAGGTAGCGCCTACGAGCAGTACTTC